This T cell receptor (beta chain) was observed in a study of T cell changes during pregnancy in multiple sclerosis. Here immunoSEQ multiplex PCR was the method, and the copy in TCRdb shows in-frame clones only, minus some. Altogether 90,000 to 120,000 clones are present, 85% to 95% being singletons, with the ten largest covering 0.95% to 1.5%. Germline CDR1 and CDR2: SNHLY and FYNNEI. The length of the CDR3 is 15 residues. With 8 bases clipped from V and 0 bases from J, the junction kept 9 bases outside the gene matches. This chain connects TRBV2 to TRBJ1-2; TRBD1 agrees at 7 bases. The TCR sequence derives from a female donor with multiple sclerosis, enrolled in a pregnancy study. The source was peripheral blood, collected in the second trimester of pregnancy. The CDR3 loop reads CASSFRDSSNYGYTF. The CDR3 DNA reads TGTGCCAGCTCGTTCCGGGACAGCTCTAACTATGGCTACACCTTC. Filled out from reference TRBV2 and TRBJ1-2, the complete variable domain reads EPEVTQTPSHQVTQMGQEVILRCVPISNHLYFYWYRQILGQKVEFLVSFYNNEISEKSEIFDDQFSVERPDGSNFTLKIRSTKLEDSAMYFCASSFRDSSNYGYTFGSGTRLTVV.